This entry lists 14 T cell receptor beta chains sequenced from one sample in a study of blood T cell repertoires in COVID-19. The protocol was immunoSEQ multiplex PCR, while the TCRdb copy is restricted to in-frame clones and leaves out a portion. The sample records around 400,000 clones, about 89% being singletons. Sequencing was performed on peripheral blood. These receptors were taken from a woman aged 25 to 39 with COVID-19, enrolled during active disease.

This chain uses TRBV28 with TRBJ2-1; 7 bases are a match to TRBD2. The V gene end was trimmed by 8 bases and the J gene end by 6 bases; junction bases not matched to a gene: 13. The germline gives CDR1 MDHEN, CDR2 SYDVKM. The CDR3 has 15 residues. Here the CDR3 DNA reads TGTGCCAGCCTTGGGGGAGGGAGGTTGTTCAATGAGCAGTTCTTC. Translated, it gives CASLGGGRLFNEQFF.

The J gene is TRBJ2-5, the V gene TRBV5-5; D is possibly TRBD1 (5 bases). In germline, CDR1 is SGHKS, CDR2 YYEKEE (reference sequence). V lost 3 bases and J 5 bases, leaving 14 bases between the germline ends. The CDR3 sequence is 14 residues long. Here the CDR3 DNA reads TGTGCCAGCAGCTACACAGGAAGAGCGGAGACCCAGTACTTC. Translation gives CASSYTGRAETQYF.

This chain links TRBV28 with TRBJ2-3, with TRBD2 matching 10 bases. Germline V CDR1 and CDR2: MDHEN, SYDVKM. This CDR3 comprises 14 residues. V lost 7 bases to trimming and J lost 5 bases; unmatched junction nucleotides: 6. The CDR3 coding sequence is TGTGCCAGCAAAGCGGGAGGGCCGAGAGATACGCAGTATTTT. This encodes CASKAGGPRDTQYF.

The V and J genes are TRBV30 and TRBJ1-2, with D possibly matching TRBD1 (5 bases). The CDR3 consists of 11 residues. V lost 7 bases and J lost 4, with 10 bases in between. CDR1 is GTSNPN and CDR2 is SVGIG in the germline V gene (reference sequence). Written as DNA, the CDR3 is TGTGCCTATCGACAGAGCTATGGCTACACCTTC. Translating gives CAYRQSYGYTF. The full variable domain, rest sourced from reference TRBV30 and TRBJ1-2, is SQTIHQWPATLVQPVGSPLSLECTVEGTSNPNLYWYRQAAGRGLQLLFYSVGIGQISSEVPQNLSASRPQDRQFILSSKKLLLSDSGFYLCAYRQSYGYTFGSGTRLTVV.

The V gene is TRBV9, the J gene TRBJ2-7; 10 nucleotides align to TRBD1. The length of the CDR3 is 15 residues. Germline V lookup: CDR1 SGDLS, CDR2 YYNGEE. Unmatched junction bases numbered 5, after V lost 0 bases and J lost 5 bases. The CDR3 protein is CASSVAGTGVHEQYF. CDR3 nucleotides: TGTGCCAGCAGCGTAGCTGGGACAGGGGTTCACGAGCAGTACTTC.

This chain links TRBV6-2 or TRBV6-3 with TRBJ1-1, with TRBD1 matching 7 bases. The CDR3 contains 16 residues. The junction had 9 bases not matched to a gene; V was cut back by 4 bases and J by 1 base. Germline assignment: CDR1 MNHEY and CDR2 SVGEGT. The CDR3 region is CASSFQARTGNTEAFF. For the CDR3, the DNA is TGTGCCAGCAGTTTCCAGGCAAGGACAGGGAACACTGAAGCTTTCTTT.

The gene calls are TRBV27 and TRBJ2-2; 13 bases map to TRBD2. With V trimmed by 6 bases and J by 6 bases, 4 bases remained unmatched. Germline CDR1 and CDR2: MNHEY and SMNVEV (reference sequence). The CDR3 sequence is 15 residues long. CDR3 DNA: TGTGCCAGCAGCCGCGGACTAGCGGGAGCCGGGGAGCTGTTTTTT. This codes for CASSRGLAGAGELFF.

This clone was seen a few times. The chain carries TRBV30 and TRBJ2-7; weak D call: TRBD2 (5 bases). The CDR3 is 11 residues long. V lost 2 bases, J lost 6 bases, and 8 bases lay in between. From germline, CDR1 is GTSNPN and CDR2 SVGIG (reference sequence). This CDR3 is CAWSIAGEQYF. CDR3 bases: TGTGCCTGGAGTATCGCGGGCGAGCAGTACTTC.

The rearrangement links TRBV7-3 to TRBJ2-5; 7 bases are shared with TRBD2. Per germline, CDR1 SGHTA and CDR2 FQGTGA. The CDR3 sequence is 13 residues long. The ends lost 4 bases at V and 5 bases at J; junction bases unmatched: 4. The CDR3 reads CASSSLAWETQYF. The CDR3 DNA reads TGTGCCAGCAGCTCACTAGCGTGGGAGACCCAGTACTTC.

This chain uses TRBV28 with TRBJ2-7; tentative D call: TRBD1 (6 bases). The germline gives CDR1 MDHEN, CDR2 SYDVKM. V dropped 2 bases and J dropped 1 base, with 12 bases sitting between them. The CDR3 runs to 15 residues. The CDR3 DNA sequence: TGTGCCAGCAGTTTAATCCTCGGACAGTCCTACGAGCAGTACTTC. This encodes CASSLILGQSYEQYF.

The chain carries TRBV11-2 and TRBJ2-7; 7 bases map to TRBD2. The germline V gene has CDR1 SGHAT and CDR2 FQNNGV. The CDR3 spans 14 residues. V trimming: 4 bases; J trimming: 4 bases; junction bases outside the gene matches: 7. For the CDR3, the DNA is TGTGCCAGCAGCTCGGAACTAGCGCCTTACGAGCAGTACTTC. Protein: CASSSELAPYEQYF.

The gene calls are TRBV5-5 and TRBJ2-7; D is unclear. Trimming removed 0 bases from V and 3 bases from J, with 4 bases in between. Germline CDR1 and CDR2: SGHKS and YYEKEE (reference sequence). The CDR3 is 12 residues long. CDR3 region: CASSLVNYEQYF. As DNA, the CDR3 is TGTGCCAGCAGCTTGGTTAACTACGAGCAGTACTTC.

The genes are TRBV3-1 (or the pseudogene TRBV3-2) and TRBJ2-2, with TRBD2 matching 7 bases. J gave up 7 bases and V 1 base, and 3 bases lay outside the gene matches. The length of the CDR3 is 14 residues. Germline lookup yields CDR1 LGHDT and CDR2 YNNKEL (reference sequence). Here the CDR3 reads CASSQAGGVGELFF. The CDR3 DNA follows: TGTGCCAGCAGCCAAGCGGGAGGAGTCGGGGAGCTGTTTTTT.

This clone was found once. V and J are TRBV27 and TRBJ2-1, with 9 bases lining up with TRBD1. This CDR3 comprises 16 residues. In germline, CDR1 is MNHEY, CDR2 SMNVEV (reference sequence). Losses at the gene ends were 5 bases for V and 5 bases for J; bases not matched to a gene: 10. CDR3 in DNA: TGTGCCAGCAGTACTTTCAACAGGGGGCGTCACAATGAGCAGTTCTTC. Protein sequence: CASSTFNRGRHNEQFF.